This T cell receptor (beta chain) was found in a study of OX40 agonist ivuxolimab in advanced cancers. In the study overall: At 0.01 to 10 mg/kg, ivuxolimab was administered intravenously to patients every 2 weeks. Partial responses were recorded for three patients, including one with hepatocellular carcinoma and two with cutaneous melanoma.

Whole-study results and caveats: There were, on average, more expanded clones in CD8+ T cells than in CD4+. The study observed clonal expansion of CD4+ and CD8+ blood T cells by week 6 at 0.1 to 3.0 mg/kg.

Clones were sequenced by immunoSEQ multiplex PCR, and TCRdb holds only the in-frame ones, with some missing. Among tens of thousands of clones listed, approximately 81% were seen once. With 4 bases removed from V and 7 bases from J, the gap between germline ends came to 9 bases. The germline gives CDR1 SGHRS, CDR2 YFSETQ. The CDR3 is made up of 12 amino acids. As regards this clone: Its specificity is unknown.

Material: CD4+ or CD8+ T cells sorted from blood, obtained in a trial of the OX40 agonist ivuxolimab. The chain combines TRBV5-1 with TRBJ2-1; possible D gene TRBD1, 5 bases. This TCR was sampled from an adult with an advanced solid tumor such as melanoma, head and neck, liver or kidney cancer. The CDR3, as DNA: TGCGCCAGCAGCGCAGGGTTTAATGAGCAGTTCTTC. It is translated as CASSAGFNEQFF.